This entry lists 21 T cell receptor beta chains sequenced from one sample in a study of identical twins. Each CDR3 protein gets one entry after TCRdb re-called the 5' RACE reads with MiXCR. The sample comprises hundreds of thousands of distinct CDR3 sequences, around a sixth of which are singletons, and around 13% rests with the top ten. The data were also submitted as part of a second study, on T cells expressing NK-cell markers.

The source material was PBMCs. These receptors came from a woman aged 18-29 years in good health.

This clonotype occurred many times. The V gene is TRBV12-3 or TRBV12-4, the J gene TRBJ2-2; weak D call: TRBD1 (5 bases). The CDR3 totals 12 residues. V shed 6 bases and J shed 4 bases, with 6 bases lying between them. The CDR3, as DNA: TGTGCCAGCAGAGACAGCACCGGGGAGCTGTTTTTT. Translating gives CASRDSTGELFF.

The chain is built from TRBV20-1 and TRBJ2-7; no clear D. Germline V gene lookup returns CDR1 DFQATT and CDR2 SNEGSKA (reference sequence). The CDR3 is made up of 13 amino acids. Between the trimmed V and J ends, which lost 6 bases and 5 bases, there was a span of 17 bases. CDR3 amino acids: CSASVQWRNEQYF. DNA of the CDR3: TGCAGTGCCTCCGTGCAGTGGCGAAACGAGCAGTACTTC.

This clonotype was counted ten times or more. This chain links TRBV12-3 or TRBV12-4 with TRBJ2-6; no definite D call. The V gene lost 6 bases and the J gene lost 2 bases, with 2 bases spanning the gap. The length of the CDR3 is 12 residues. CDR3 sequence reads: CASRAGANVLTF. In DNA, the CDR3 is TGTGCCAGCAGGGCTGGGGCCAACGTCCTGACTTTC.

This clonotype was seen a handful of times. CDR3 nucleotide sequence: TGTGCCAGCAGCTTGGGGGCTAGCGGGGGCTACGAGCAGTACTTC. Amino acids: CASSLGASGGYEQYF. The chain couples TRBV5-5 to TRBJ2-7; 10 bases align to TRBD2. J was trimmed by 3 bases and V by 0 bases; bases with no gene match: 3. The CDR3 contains 15 residues. Germline loops: CDR1 SGHKS, CDR2 YYEKEE (reference sequence).

The chain carries TRBV2 and TRBJ1-2, with 8 positions matching TRBD1. V was clipped by 6 bases and J by 6 bases; unmatched bases: 9. This CDR3 is 14 amino acids long. Per the germline V gene, CDR1 is SNHLY and CDR2 is FYNNEI. Here the CDR3 reads CASSKGQDPHGYTF. In DNA form, the CDR3 reads TGTGCCAGCAGCAAGGGACAGGATCCCCATGGCTACACCTTC.

This clonotype was recorded a few times. This chain joins TRBV15 and TRBJ2-7; 8 bases are a match to TRBD2. The trim removed 2 bases at V and 2 bases at J, leaving 5 bases unmatched. This CDR3 spans 15 amino acids. Looked up from germline, CDR1 is LNHNV and CDR2 is YYDKDF (reference sequence). The CDR3 protein is CATSRQLAATYEQYF. Written as DNA, the CDR3 is TGTGCCACCAGCAGACAACTAGCGGCTACCTACGAGCAGTACTTC. Filled out from reference TRBV15 and TRBJ2-7, the complete variable domain reads DAMVIQNPRYQVTQFGKPVTLSCSQTLNHNVMYWYQQKSSQAPKLLFHYYDKDFNNEADTPDNFQSRRPNTSFCFLDIRSPGLGDTAMYLCATSRQLAATYEQYFGPGTRLTVT.

The V and J genes are TRBV5-6 and TRBJ2-3, with a possible D match to TRBD1 (5 bases). Trimming took off 2 bases at V and 3 bases at J, with 13 bases between the two ends. The CDR3 sequence is 15 residues long. The germline gives CDR1 SGHDT, CDR2 YYEEEE. Written as DNA, the CDR3 is TGTGCCAGCAGCTTATCCGACAGTGCGACAGATACGCAGTATTTT. Protein sequence: CASSLSDSATDTQYF.

This clonotype was recorded a few times. The chain recombines TRBV20-1 with TRBJ1-4, with 7 bases aligning to TRBD1. With V trimmed by 3 bases and J by 8 bases, 9 bases remained unmatched. Per germline, CDR1 DFQATT and CDR2 SNEGSKA (reference sequence). The CDR3 has 14 residues. Written as DNA, the CDR3 is TGCAGTGCTAGGCGAGGGGGCGTAGGGGAAAAACTGTTTTTT. Its translation: CSARRGGVGEKLFF.

The chain carries TRBV10-3 and TRBJ1-1; D gene unclear. Germline loops: CDR1 ENHRY, CDR2 SYGVKD. The CDR3 has 15 residues. V was clipped by 3 bases and J by 0 bases, with 11 bases between them. The CDR3 loop is CAISDWESVNTEAFF. The DNA of the CDR3 is TGTGCCATCAGTGATTGGGAGTCCGTGAACACTGAAGCTTTCTTT.

The CDR3 sequence is CSVEIQGMQETQYF. CDR3 sequence (DNA): TGCAGCGTTGAAATCCAGGGAATGCAAGAGACCCAGTACTTC. The V gene is TRBV29-1, the J gene TRBJ2-5; possible D gene TRBD1, 5 bases. In germline, CDR1 is SQVTM, CDR2 ANQGSEA. The CDR3 extends over 14 amino acids. Trimming stripped 2 bases from V and 2 bases from J, with 12 bases between.

This rearrangement joins TRBV12-3 or TRBV12-4 to TRBJ2-7; unclear D gene. The CDR3 has 12 residues. The germline V and J ends were trimmed by 6 bases and 2 bases, with 8 bases remaining between them. The CDR3 here is CASSHDTYEQYF. CDR3 coding DNA: TGTGCCAGCAGCCACGACACCTACGAGCAGTACTTC.

This clonotype was seen a handful of times. CDR3 DNA: TGTGCCATCAGTGTGGGAGGGACCAGCACAGATACGCAGTATTTT. Translation gives CAISVGGTSTDTQYF. This chain links TRBV10-3 with TRBJ2-3, with 7 bases fitting TRBD2. The junction had 4 bases not matched to a gene; V was cut back by 4 bases and J by 0 bases. CDR1 and CDR2 from the germline V gene are ENHRY and SYGVKD. The CDR3 consists of 15 residues.

The rearrangement links TRBV4-1 to TRBJ1-5, with D unclear. The germline gives CDR1 MGHRA, CDR2 YSYEKL. The CDR3 runs to 15 residues. The V end lost 0 bases, the J end lost 9 bases, and 15 bases lay between the germline ends. The CDR3 nucleotides read TGCGCCAGCAGCCAAGATAGATCTGGCGTCTTGCCCCAGCATTTT. Encoded protein: CASSQDRSGVLPQHF.

The gene calls are TRBV29-1 and TRBJ2-5; weak D call: TRBD2 (6 bases). This CDR3 has 14 residues. V shed 7 bases and J shed 2 bases, with 17 bases lying between them. The germline V gene encodes CDR1 SQVTM and CDR2 ANQGSEA. In nucleotides, the CDR3 is TGCAGCGGGTCTGGAGGGGCCGGTCAAGAGACCCAGTACTTC. It yields the protein CSGSGGAGQETQYF.

This sequence joins TRBV6-5 and TRBJ2-3; the D is unclear. The length of the CDR3 is 14 residues. The germline CDR1 and CDR2 sequences are MNHEY and SVGAGI. V gave up 2 bases and J gave up 1 base, with 7 bases separating them. The CDR3 region is CASSYTRRTDTQYF. The DNA of the CDR3 is TGTGCCAGCAGTTACACTCGGCGCACAGATACGCAGTATTTT.

The gene calls are TRBV12-5 and TRBJ2-1; D remains ambiguous. The germline V and J ends were trimmed by 1 base and 7 bases, with 2 bases remaining between them. The CDR3 loop spans 11 amino acids. Germline-derived CDR1 and CDR2 are LGHNT and FRNRAP. CDR3 protein: CASGLGNEQFF. In DNA, the CDR3 is TGTGCTAGTGGTTTGGGGAATGAGCAGTTCTTC.

In this sample, this clonotype turned up a few times. For the CDR3, the DNA is TGTGCCAGCAGCTTGAACAGGGGGCGAGAGCAGTACTTC. Its translation: CASSLNRGREQYF. This sequence joins TRBV5-5 and TRBJ2-7; 9 bases line up with TRBD1. The CDR3 extends over 13 amino acids. After removal of 1 base from V and 7 bases from J, the junction contained 3 bases not matched to a gene. Looked up from germline, CDR1 is SGHKS and CDR2 is YYEKEE (reference sequence).

The chain has TRBV12-3 or TRBV12-4 and TRBJ2-2; 9 nucleotides agree with TRBD2. The CDR3 loop spans 16 amino acids. Trimming took 8 bases from V and 3 from J; bases not matched to a gene: 10. CDR3 protein: CASRGAGGHYTGELFF. Here the CDR3 DNA reads TGTGCCAGCCGCGGGGCGGGGGGGCATTACACCGGGGAGCTGTTTTTT.

This clonotype was detected a few times. The rearrangement links TRBV7-9 to TRBJ2-1; D is perhaps TRBD2 (6 bases). Germline lookup yields CDR1 SEHNR and CDR2 FQNEAQ (reference sequence). This CDR3 region has 15 residues. V was pared by 3 bases and J by 8 bases, with 17 bases between. The CDR3 nucleotides read TGTGCCAGCAGCTTCCCCAAAACCGAGCGGGATGAGCAGTTCTTC. Its translation is CASSFPKTERDEQFF.

This clonotype was seen once. The J gene is TRBJ2-1, the V gene TRBV11-1; D possibly matches TRBD1 or TRBD2 (5 bases each). The V and J ends lost 3 bases and 6 bases respectively, with 27 bases between them. Germline values: CDR1 SGHAT, CDR2 FQDESV (reference sequence). CDR3 length: 19 amino acids. The DNA of the CDR3 is TGTGCCAGCAGCTTTGCCGACTGGGGACGTCTCTCCCGGGGCAATGAGCAGTTCTTC. Translation gives CASSFADWGRLSRGNEQFF.

This clonotype was picked up a small number of times. This chain links TRBV6-5 with TRBJ1-1, with a possible D match to TRBD1 (6 bases). The CDR3 contains 13 residues. The germline V and J ends were trimmed by 0 bases and 10 bases, with 12 bases remaining between them. Germline V gene lookup returns CDR1 MNHEY and CDR2 SVGAGI. Here the CDR3 DNA reads TGTGCCAGCAGTTACTCAGGGGGATACGGAGCTTTCTTT. This gives the protein CASSYSGGYGAFF.